What follows are 14 T cell receptor beta chains derived from one specimen sequenced in a study of blood T cell repertoires in COVID-19 (dated by TCRdb to the early 2020s). Receptor libraries were prepared by the immunoSEQ multiplex PCR assay. The table was pulled from immuneACCESS by TCRdb, which kept in-frame rearrangements only. Such tables lose some clones; where checked, under half of the loss comes from unresolved V genes, and the rest has no known cause. This sample is represented by about 63,000 clones; about 86% of them were singletons. The ten largest make up 9% to 15% of the sample. Input material: peripheral blood. These receptors all stem from a human donor in a cohort sampled during active COVID-19.

This sequence joins TRBV6-2 or TRBV6-3 and TRBJ1-2; 7 positions agree with TRBD1. Germline CDR1 is MNHEY and CDR2 is SVGEGT. The CDR3 loop spans 17 amino acids. Unmatched junction bases numbered 20, after V lost 6 bases and J lost 7 bases. CDR3 sequence reads: CASSLGGTAPRLGGYTF. CDR3 coding DNA: TGTGCCAGCAGCCTCGGAGGGACAGCCCCTCGTTTAGGTGGCTACACCTTC.

This clone was observed a few times. The chain uses TRBV6-5 and TRBJ2-5; D is uncertain. Germline values: CDR1 MNHEY, CDR2 SVGAGI. The CDR3 has 13 residues. The V end lost 0 bases, the J end lost 5 bases, and 7 bases lay between the germline ends. The CDR3 nucleotides are TGTGCCAGCAGTTACTCGCGGCGGGAGACCCAGTACTTC. Encoded protein: CASSYSRRETQYF.

This clone was seen once. The gene calls are TRBV6-4 and TRBJ2-7; TRBD1 agrees at 8 bases. Germline loops: CDR1 MRHNA, CDR2 SNTAGT. The V gene end was trimmed by 6 bases and the J gene end by 3 bases; junction bases not matched to a gene: 16. The CDR3 is 17 amino acids. The CDR3 protein is CASRQTIQDRGNYEQYF. The DNA of the CDR3 is TGTGCCAGCAGACAAACAATTCAAGACAGGGGTAACTACGAGCAGTACTTC.

The rearrangement joins TRBV13 to TRBJ2-3, with 15 bases matching TRBD2. In germline, CDR1 is PRHDT, CDR2 FYEKMQ (reference sequence). Trimming took 0 bases from V and 2 from J; bases not matched to a gene: 12. This CDR3 has 21 residues. CDR3 sequence: CASSLGPGTSGGPWNTDTQYF. The DNA for the CDR3 is TGTGCCAGCAGCTTAGGGCCGGGGACTAGCGGGGGGCCTTGGAACACAGATACGCAGTATTTT. Drawing the rest from reference TRBV13 and TRBJ2-3, the complete variable domain is AAGVIQSPRHLIKEKRETATLKCYPIPRHDTVYWYQQGPGQDPQFLISFYEKMQSDKGSIPDRFSAQQFSDYHSELNMSSLELGDSALYFCASSLGPGTSGGPWNTDTQYFGPGTRLTVL.

The rearrangement joins TRBV6-2 or TRBV6-3 to TRBJ2-3; possible D gene TRBD2, 7 bases. This CDR3 comprises 18 residues. Germline V gene data show CDR1 as MNHEY and CDR2 as SVGEGT. Trimming took 1 base from V and 0 from J, leaving 17 bases between them. The CDR3 protein is CASSYLAGASSSTDTQYF. DNA of the CDR3: TGTGCCAGCAGTTACTTGGCGGGGGCTTCCTCTAGCACAGATACGCAGTATTTT.

V and J are TRBV7-2 and TRBJ2-1, with D perhaps matching TRBD1 (6 bases). Between the trimmed V and J ends, which lost 1 base and 3 bases, there was a span of 7 bases. The V gene's germline CDR1 is SGHTA and CDR2 FQGNSA. The CDR3 runs 14 residues. CDR3 in DNA: TGTGCCAGCAGCTTAGGACAGGTCTACAATGAGCAGTTCTTC. Amino acid sequence: CASSLGQVYNEQFF.

V is TRBV11-3 and J is TRBJ2-5, with D perhaps TRBD1 (6 bases). Trimming shortened V by 5 bases and J by 6 bases, and 13 bases separated the two germline ends. CDR1 is SGHNT, CDR2 YENEEA, per germline. This CDR3 is 13 amino acids long. CDR3 DNA: TGTGCCAGCAGCCCAGGGGACATGAAGACCCAGTACTTC. This gives the protein CASSPGDMKTQYF.

This clone was seen only a few times. The J gene is TRBJ2-1, the V gene TRBV20-1; 9 bases agree with TRBD2. The V and J ends lost 3 bases and 8 bases, in that order; junction bases with no gene match: 11. Germline V gene sequence: CDR1 DFQATT, CDR2 SNEGSKA (reference sequence). The CDR3 is made up of 15 amino acids. CDR3 in amino acids: CSASVTSGLSYEQFF. The DNA of the CDR3 is TGCAGTGCTAGTGTGACTAGCGGCCTTTCTTATGAGCAGTTCTTC.

This chain connects TRBV5-4 to TRBJ2-1; TRBD2 matches 12 bases. The ends lost 4 bases at V and 4 bases at J; junction bases unmatched: 12. The CDR3 has 18 amino acids. CDR1 is SGHNT, CDR2 YYREEE, per germline (reference sequence). The CDR3 sequence is CASSLSYQLAGGYNEQFF. As DNA, the CDR3 is TGTGCCAGCAGCCTATCATATCAGCTAGCGGGGGGGTACAATGAGCAGTTCTTC.

The chain has TRBV7-2 and TRBJ2-4; a possible D gene is TRBD2 (6 bases). This CDR3 spans 14 amino acids. Trimming pared 0 bases from V and 7 bases from J, leaving 10 bases between. The germline V gene encodes CDR1 SGHTA and CDR2 FQGNSA. The CDR3 coding sequence is TGTGCCAGCAGCTTAGCTGGGAGGAGGAACATTCAGTACTTC. Amino acid sequence: CASSLAGRRNIQYF.

The chain recombines TRBV5-4 with TRBJ2-5; D may be TRBD2 (5 bases). The germline gives CDR1 SGHNT, CDR2 YYREEE (reference sequence). Trimming pared 9 bases from V and 4 bases from J, leaving 16 bases between. This CDR3 contains 13 residues. The CDR3, as DNA: TGTGCCACTCAGCGGCTAGAGCTAGAGACCCAGTACTTC. Translation: CATQRLELETQYF.

The chain recombines TRBV4-2 with TRBJ2-1; D might be TRBD2 (5 bases). Trimming stripped 4 bases from V and 9 bases from J, with 16 bases between. CDR1 and CDR2 (germline): LGHNA, YNFKEQ. This CDR3 is 14 amino acids long. The CDR3 here is CASSPFSASIEQFF. CDR3 nucleotides: TGTGCCAGCAGCCCTTTCTCAGCTAGCATTGAGCAGTTCTTC.

The chain couples TRBV6-2 or TRBV6-3 to TRBJ2-1; the D is unclear. V was pared by 0 bases and J by 0 bases, with 12 bases between. This CDR3 is 17 amino acids long. Germline V gene data show CDR1 as MNHEY and CDR2 as SVGEGT. The CDR3 nucleotides read TGTGCCAGCAGTTACTCGATCGTTGCTACCTCCTACAATGAGCAGTTCTTC. This translates into CASSYSIVATSYNEQFF.

The chain is built from TRBV7-3 and TRBJ1-1, with D unclear. Trimming took off 1 base at V and 4 bases at J, with 10 bases between the two ends. This CDR3 has 14 amino acids. Germline CDR1 is SGHTA and CDR2 is FQGTGA. CDR3 residues: CASSLIGRGTEAFF. CDR3 bases: TGTGCCAGCAGCTTAATCGGCCGGGGCACTGAAGCTTTCTTT. The full variable domain, its missing parts supplied by reference TRBV7-3 and TRBJ1-1, is GAGVSQTPSNKVTEKGKYVELRCDPISGHTALYWYRQSLGQGPEFLIYFQGTGAADDSGLPNDRFFAVRPEGSVSTLKIQRTERGDSAVYLCASSLIGRGTEAFFGQGTRLTVV.